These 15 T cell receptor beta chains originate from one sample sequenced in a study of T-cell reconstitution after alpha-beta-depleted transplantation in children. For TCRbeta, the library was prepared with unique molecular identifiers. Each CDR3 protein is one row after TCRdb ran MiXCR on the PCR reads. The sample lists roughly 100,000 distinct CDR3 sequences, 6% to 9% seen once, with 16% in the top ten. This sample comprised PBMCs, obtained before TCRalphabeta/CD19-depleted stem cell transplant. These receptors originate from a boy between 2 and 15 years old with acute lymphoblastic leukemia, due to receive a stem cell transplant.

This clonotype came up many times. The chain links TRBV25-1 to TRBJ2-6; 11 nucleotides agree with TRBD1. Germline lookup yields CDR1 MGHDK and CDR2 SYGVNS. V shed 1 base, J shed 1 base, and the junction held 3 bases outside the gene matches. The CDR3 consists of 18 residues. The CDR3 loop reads CASSEWGQGDSGANVLTF. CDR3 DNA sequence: TGTGCCAGCAGTGAATGGGGACAGGGGGATTCTGGGGCCAACGTCCTGACTTTC.

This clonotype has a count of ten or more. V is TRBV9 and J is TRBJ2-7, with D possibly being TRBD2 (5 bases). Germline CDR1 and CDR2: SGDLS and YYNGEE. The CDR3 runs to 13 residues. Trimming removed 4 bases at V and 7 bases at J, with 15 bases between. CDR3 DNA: TGTGCCAGCAGCACTAAAAATTCGGGAGAGCAGTACTTC. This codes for CASSTKNSGEQYF. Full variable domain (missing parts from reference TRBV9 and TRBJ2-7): DSGVTQTPKHLITATGQRVTLRCSPRSGDLSVYWYQQSLDQGLQFLIQYYNGEERAKGNILERFSAQQFPDLHSELNLSSLELGDSALYFCASSTKNSGEQYFGPGTRLTVT.

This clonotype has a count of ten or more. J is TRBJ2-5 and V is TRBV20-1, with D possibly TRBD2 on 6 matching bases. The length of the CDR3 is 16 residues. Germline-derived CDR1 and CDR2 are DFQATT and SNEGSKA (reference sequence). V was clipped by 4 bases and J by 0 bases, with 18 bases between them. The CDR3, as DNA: TGCAGTGCTACCTCTCCTTCGGGACTCAACCAAGAGACCCAGTACTTC. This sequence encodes CSATSPSGLNQETQYF.

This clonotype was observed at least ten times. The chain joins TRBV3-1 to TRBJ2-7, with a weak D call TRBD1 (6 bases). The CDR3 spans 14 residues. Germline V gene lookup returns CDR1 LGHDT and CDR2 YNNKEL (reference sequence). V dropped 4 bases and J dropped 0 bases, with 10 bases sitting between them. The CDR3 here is CASSPRTVSYEQYF. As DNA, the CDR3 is TGTGCCAGCAGCCCGAGGACAGTCTCCTACGAGCAGTACTTC.

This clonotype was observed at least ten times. The CDR3 DNA follows: TGCGCCAGCAGCTTGATGGGACAGGATCCCGGGGAGCTGTTTTTT. It translates to CASSLMGQDPGELFF. V and J are TRBV5-1 and TRBJ2-2, with TRBD1 identical over 8 bases. V lost 1 base to trimming and J lost 6 bases; unmatched junction nucleotides: 5. This CDR3 is built from 15 residues. CDR1 is SGHRS and CDR2 is YFSETQ in the germline V gene.

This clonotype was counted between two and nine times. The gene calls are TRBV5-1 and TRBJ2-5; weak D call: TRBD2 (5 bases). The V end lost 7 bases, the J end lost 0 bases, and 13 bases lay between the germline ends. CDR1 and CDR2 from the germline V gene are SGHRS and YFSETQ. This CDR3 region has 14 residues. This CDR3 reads CASGRDGDQETQYF. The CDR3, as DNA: TGCGCCAGCGGCCGGGATGGGGACCAAGAGACCCAGTACTTC.

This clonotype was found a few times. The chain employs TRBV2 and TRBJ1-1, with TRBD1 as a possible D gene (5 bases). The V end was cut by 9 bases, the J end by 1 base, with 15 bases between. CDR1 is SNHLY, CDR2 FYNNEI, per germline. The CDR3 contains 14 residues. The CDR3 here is CASKSGPKNTEAFF. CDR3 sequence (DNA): TGTGCCAGTAAATCGGGACCGAAGAACACTGAAGCTTTCTTT. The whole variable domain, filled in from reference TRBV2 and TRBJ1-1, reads EPEVTQTPSHQVTQMGQEVILRCVPISNHLYFYWYRQILGQKVEFLVSFYNNEISEKSEIFDDQFSVERPDGSNFTLKIRSTKLEDSAMYFCASKSGPKNTEAFFGQGTRLTVV.

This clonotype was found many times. CDR3 sequence (DNA): TGTGCCAGCAGTCCGTCGGGGCAGACCTACACCGGGGAGCTGTTTTTT. It is translated as CASSPSGQTYTGELFF. The chain is built from TRBV7-9 and TRBJ2-2, with D possibly being TRBD1 or TRBD2 (5 bases each). The ends were cut back, 6 bases at V and 3 bases at J, with 17 bases in the middle. Germline V CDR1 and CDR2: SEHNR, FQNEAQ (reference sequence). The CDR3 totals 16 residues.

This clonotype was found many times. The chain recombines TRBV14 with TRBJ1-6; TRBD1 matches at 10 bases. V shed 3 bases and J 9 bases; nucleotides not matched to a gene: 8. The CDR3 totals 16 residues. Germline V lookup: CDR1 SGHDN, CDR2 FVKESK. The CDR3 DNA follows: TGTGCCAGCAGCCACCCTGACAGGGGGCAGGTTTCACCCCTCCACTTT. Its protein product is CASSHPDRGQVSPLHF.

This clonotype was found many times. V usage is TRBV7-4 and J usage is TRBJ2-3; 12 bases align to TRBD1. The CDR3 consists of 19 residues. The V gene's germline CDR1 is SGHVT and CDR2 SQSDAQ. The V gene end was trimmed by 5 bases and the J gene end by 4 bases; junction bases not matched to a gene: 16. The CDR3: CASSVQPPGQGAAADTQYF. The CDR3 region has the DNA TGTGCCAGCAGCGTCCAACCCCCGGGACAGGGGGCAGCGGCAGATACGCAGTATTTT. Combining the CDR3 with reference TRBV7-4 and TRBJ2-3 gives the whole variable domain GAGVSQSPRYKVAKRGRDVALRCDSISGHVTLYWYRQTLGQGSEVLTYSQSDAQRDKSGRPSGRFSAERPERSVSTLKIQRTEQGDSAVYLCASSVQPPGQGAAADTQYFGPGTRLTVL.

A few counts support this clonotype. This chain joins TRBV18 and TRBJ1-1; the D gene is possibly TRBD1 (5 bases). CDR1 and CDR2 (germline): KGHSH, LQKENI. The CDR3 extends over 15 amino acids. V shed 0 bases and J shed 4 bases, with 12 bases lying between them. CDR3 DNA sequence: TGTGCCAGCTCACCACCGCGAGGGACCGCCACTGAAGCTTTCTTT. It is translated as CASSPPRGTATEAFF.

The CDR3 bases are TGTGCCAGCAGCGAGGACAGGGGGTATGGTAATGAAAAACTGTTTTTT. Protein sequence: CASSEDRGYGNEKLFF. The chain links TRBV6-1 to TRBJ1-4; 10 nucleotides align to TRBD1. V was pared by 6 bases and J by 4 bases, with 8 bases of the junction left unmatched. The germline CDR1 and CDR2 sequences are MNHNS and SASEGT. The CDR3 is 16 residues long.

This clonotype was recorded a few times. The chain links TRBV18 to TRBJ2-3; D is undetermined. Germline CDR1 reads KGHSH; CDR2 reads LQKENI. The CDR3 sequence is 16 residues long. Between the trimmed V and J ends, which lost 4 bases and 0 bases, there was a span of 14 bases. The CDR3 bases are TGTGCCAGCTCACTCCTCGCTGGCCCAAGCACAGATACGCAGTATTTT. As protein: CASSLLAGPSTDTQYF.

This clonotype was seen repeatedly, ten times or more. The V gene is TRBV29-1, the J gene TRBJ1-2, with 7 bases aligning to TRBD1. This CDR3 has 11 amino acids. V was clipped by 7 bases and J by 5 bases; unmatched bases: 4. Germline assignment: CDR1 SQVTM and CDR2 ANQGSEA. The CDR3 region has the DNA TGCAGCGCCCACAGGGGATATGGCTACACCTTC. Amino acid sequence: CSAHRGYGYTF.

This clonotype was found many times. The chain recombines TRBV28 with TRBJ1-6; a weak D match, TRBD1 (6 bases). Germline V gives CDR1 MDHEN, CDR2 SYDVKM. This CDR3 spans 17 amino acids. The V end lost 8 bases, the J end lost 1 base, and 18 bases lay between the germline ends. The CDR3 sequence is CASHPARGASYNSPLHF. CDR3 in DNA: TGTGCCAGCCACCCCGCCAGGGGCGCATCCTATAATTCACCCCTCCACTTT.